This T cell receptor (beta chain) stems from a study of blood T cell repertoires in COVID-19. The CDR3 loop spans 14 amino acids. The germline gives CDR1 SGHDT, CDR2 YYEEEE. The V and J ends lost 2 bases and 5 bases, in that order; junction bases with no gene match: 3. Study processing details: Reference gene primers were amplified, and this amplification served to estimate nucleated cell counts. TCRdb keeps only in-frame clones here, not all; method: immunoSEQ multiplex PCR. That table is the source of V, J and clone size, and D and trimming were worked out from the DNA. The sample has hundreds of thousands of clones; 87% are singletons.

This TCR derives from a woman in her thirties who had recovered from COVID-19. This chain connects TRBV5-6 to TRBJ1-4, with 7 bases that match TRBD1. Specimen: PBMCs or T cells enriched from blood (not recorded which). In nucleotides, the CDR3 is TGTGCCAGCAGCTTTGGGACAGAAAATGAAAAACTGTTTTTT. Protein product: CASSFGTENEKLFF.